This T cell receptor (beta chain) stems from a study of prognosis after radiotherapy for stage I lung cancer (dated by TCRdb to the early 2020s). Describing the broader study: Between April 2018 and early 2019, under 20 patients with stage I NSCLC were enrolled in Nanjing, China. Patients with newly diagnosed primary stage I lung tumors numbered over eleven, with 4 or 5 others having oligometastatic NSCLC after surgical resection of the primary tumor. Every patient was regarded as medically inoperable, because of comorbidities in over 10 cases and refusal of surgery in roughly 7 cases. The cohort was made up of about a dozen men and about 6 women, with a median age of roughly 74 years and an age range of 53 to 84 years. More than ten patients had adenocarcinoma and six or seven had squamous cell carcinoma as the tumor histology. Using image-guided IMRT or VMAT, SBRT was delivered in 3 to 5 fractions at a biologically effective dose of at least 100 Gy. SBRT was not combined with any concurrent therapy in any patient. After SBRT, distant metastases developed in about 20% of the 19 patients at a median of approximately seven months, while the remaining 15 patients had no significant progression. The study profiled peripheral blood TCR beta repertoires from stage I NSCLC patients before and after stereotactic body radiotherapy and related them to distant failure. The study sequenced some 38 blood samples from about 20 patients, one before and one after SBRT per patient.

This clonotype was detected ten times or more. This receptor's antigen is unknown. Per-base quality was not reported, and no clone a single base away is much larger than it. The paper's findings and limits, for the study overall: Whether the expanded TCR clones were tumor-specific was not determined. No adjustment for multiple comparisons was applied to any of the reported P values. Differences by metastasis status were reportedly seen in TRBV and TRBJ usage frequencies, involving two V genes at baseline and, after SBRT, under ten V genes and two J genes. Post-SBRT Shannon entropy and its change from baseline were lower in patients who developed distant metastases; baseline Shannon entropy was not associated with metastases. After SBRT, the count of unique TCR clones dropped from a median of approximately 10,000 beforehand to about 6,800 afterward (Wilcoxon paired P=0.011). The study was limited by the small cohort and short follow-up, and independent validation of the study findings is required.

After removal of 1 base from V and 6 bases from J, the junction retains 3 bases not matched to a gene. Taken from cysteine to phenylalanine, the CDR3 has 15 residues. Just CDR3 DNA is preserved here, 45 bases in frame from base 1. The germline V gene gives CDR1 as MGHDK and CDR2 as SYGVNS. No patient had a history of other malignancies or prior chemotherapy or radiotherapy, and all had node-negative disease on CT and PET/CT. At each of two time points, about 6 milliliters of peripheral venous blood were collected into EDTA tubes. Ficoll-Paque Plus density-gradient centrifugation was used to isolate PBMCs. Right after collection, samples were placed at -80 degrees C and kept there until analysis. The TCR beta CDR3 region was amplified from genomic DNA by two rounds of multiplex PCR. In the first round of PCR, primers specific to each TRBV and TRBJ gene were used, and the primer sequences are filed in Chinese patent CN105087789A. Universal primers were used in the second round of PCR. The Roche High Pure PCR Template Preparation Kit was used to extract genomic DNA from frozen PBMCs. The libraries underwent paired-end sequencing with 151 bp reads on an Illumina HiSeq 3000. As for the authors' bioinformatics: CutAdapt was used to remove raw reads lacking the multiplex PCR primer sequences. PEAR was used to merge high-quality paired reads into contigs. By alignment to reference sequences, MiXCR assigned TRB V, D and J gene segments to each contig. CDR3 sequences were clustered by base quality and sequence similarity to remove sequencing errors. Shannon entropy normalized by the natural log of productive TCR sequence number was used as the measure of diversity. To get clonality, Shannon entropy was divided by the natural log of the number of unique clonotypes, and that result was subtracted from one. Progression-free survival cut-offs for repertoire metrics were chosen using the Youden index of ROC curves, with analyses run in R 3.5.3. TCRdb trimmed public reads at Q25 via fastp, called clones via MiXCR and kept in-frame beta chains. Every CDR3 protein is listed once, alongside the most common genes and DNA of its rows. Here the V and J calls rest on TCRdb's processing, not on the authors' analysis. This sample has approximately 18,000 distinct CDR3 sequences in its table, and approximately 46% of those were observed once. Of the sample, about 31% is held by the ten largest clones.

Sequenced here: PBMCs, sampled before or after stereotactic body radiation therapy (not recorded which). This sequence uses TRBV25-1 and TRBJ1-6, with 7 bases matching TRBD1. This clonotype originated in a donor at least 50 years old with non-small cell lung cancer. The CDR3 has the sequence CASSEWGTANSPLHF. The DNA reads as follows: TGTGCCAGCAGTGAATGGGGGACAGCTAATTCACCCCTCCACTTT.